This T cell receptor beta chain was identified in a study of OX40 agonist ivuxolimab in advanced cancers. Details on this clone: The junction departs from germline at one end; a sequencing error may be responsible.

From germline, CDR1 is LNHNV and CDR2 YYDKDF (reference sequence). The CDR3 has 12 residues. Some clones are missing from TCRdb's copy, which holds only in-frame ones; the method was immunoSEQ multiplex PCR. The sample records about 48,000 clones, approximately 83% being singletons. This receptor was obtained from an adult with an advanced solid tumor such as melanoma, head and neck, liver or kidney cancer. The gene calls are TRBV15 and TRBJ1-1; no clear D. Sample: CD4+ or CD8+ T cells sorted from blood, taken in a trial of the OX40 agonist ivuxolimab. The CDR3 sequence: CATSRDLLPSTF. For the CDR3, the DNA is TGTGCCACCAGCAGAGATCTCCTGCCTTCGACTTTT.